A single sample gave rise to the 29 T cell receptor beta chains below, sequenced in a study of cytomegalovirus exposure and HLA in healthy donors. Researchers ran the PCR with 60 Vbeta and 13 Jbeta primers. Libraries were prepared by immunoSEQ multiplex PCR; TCRdb keeps only in-frame clonotypes and omits some of them. The table shows more than 200,000 clones, with 82% occurring only once. The specimen was PBMCs. These receptors originate from a man aged 40-49 years in good health and CMV-seropositive.

The chain is built from TRBV7-3 and TRBJ2-3, with D possibly being TRBD2 (5 bases). V shed 2 bases and J shed 2 bases, with 11 bases lying between them. The germline gives CDR1 SGHTA, CDR2 FQGTGA. This CDR3 comprises 15 residues. The CDR3 protein is CASSLVPGNTDTQYF. The CDR3 bases are TGTGCCAGCAGCTTAGTTCCCGGGAACACAGATACGCAGTATTTT.

Concerning this clone: The same CDR3 also results from other DNA sequences found in this sample. The chain links TRBV18 to TRBJ1-5; perhaps TRBD1 as D (5 bases). Trimming removed 3 bases from V and 2 bases from J, with 8 bases in between. This CDR3 is 14 amino acids long. Germline-derived CDR1 and CDR2 are KGHSH and LQKENI. The CDR3 is CASSPGGGNQPQHF. The CDR3 nucleotides are TGTGCCAGCTCACCGGGGGGAGGCAATCAGCCCCAGCATTTT.

The gene calls are TRBV27 and TRBJ2-7; 7 bases agree with TRBD2. CDR1 and CDR2 (germline): MNHEY, SMNVEV (reference sequence). V lost 5 bases, J lost 4 bases, and 8 bases stayed unmatched. CDR3 length: 14 residues. The CDR3 region has the DNA TGTGCCAGCAGTGCCCGGACTAGGGGTTACGAGCAGTACGTC. Protein sequence: CASSARTRGYEQYV.

The chain joins TRBV10-2 to TRBJ2-7; D is possibly TRBD1 (5 bases). The CDR3 loop spans 13 amino acids. V was pared by 3 bases and J by 4 bases, with 10 bases between. Germline values: CDR1 WSHSY, CDR2 SAAADI. Here the CDR3 DNA reads TGCGCCAGCAGTGACCCGACAGCGTACGAGCAGTACTTC. This gives the protein CASSDPTAYEQYF.

With regard to this clone: The CDR3 ends on some other residue instead of the conserved phenylalanine or tryptophan, so this is likely a read error. The limits of the CDR3 on the DNA are not certain, so only TCRdb's listed CDR3 is given. V and J are TRBV20-1 and TRBJ2-7; the table's D call, TRBD2, has no DNA check behind it. Germline CDR1 DFQATT, CDR2 SNEGSKA (reference sequence). The CDR3 spans 11 residues, counting both ends. The CDR3 is CSARDGTSYHL.

The chain joins TRBV27 to TRBJ1-1; D gene ambiguous. The CDR3 covers 14 residues. The germline CDR1 and CDR2 sequences are MNHEY and SMNVEV (reference sequence). V dropped 5 bases and J dropped 2 bases, with 12 bases sitting between them. The CDR3 sequence is CASSPRTTNTEAFF. For the CDR3, the DNA is TGTGCCAGCAGTCCAAGGACTACTAACACTGAAGCTTTCTTT.

The chain uses TRBV6-5 and TRBJ1-5; D possibly corresponds to TRBD1 (5 bases). The V end lost 8 bases, the J end lost 7 bases, and 15 bases lay between the germline ends. Per germline, CDR1 MNHEY and CDR2 SVGAGI. The CDR3 extends over 13 amino acids. CDR3 amino acids: CASSGRGGQPQHF. CDR3 coding DNA: TGTGCCAGCTCTGGGAGGGGAGGCCAGCCCCAGCATTTT.

The CDR3 region is CASTPGLTHTGELFF. The CDR3 DNA sequence: TGTGCCAGCACCCCGGGACTAACCCACACCGGGGAGCTGTTTTTT. This sequence joins TRBV4-2 and TRBJ2-2; 7 positions match TRBD2. This CDR3 comprises 15 residues. The V gene's germline CDR1 is LGHNA and CDR2 YNFKEQ. The J segment lost 3 bases and the V segment lost 7 bases, leaving 8 bases of the junction unmatched.

V and J are TRBV6-1 and TRBJ2-5; 9 bases match TRBD1. This CDR3 contains 14 residues. The germline gives CDR1 MNHNS, CDR2 SASEGT. The V segment lost 1 base and the J segment 5 bases; nucleotides outside the gene matches: 2. The CDR3 DNA reads as TGTGCCAGCAGTGAAGGGGACAGGGCTGAGACCCAGTACTTC. Protein: CASSEGDRAETQYF.

The CDR3 nucleotides are TGCGCCAGCAGCTTGGAGGGACAGATGTACAATGAGCAGTTCTTC. Translated: CASSLEGQMYNEQFF. This chain connects TRBV5-1 to TRBJ2-1; TRBD1 aligns across 7 bases. This CDR3 has 15 amino acids. Germline V gene sequence: CDR1 SGHRS, CDR2 YFSETQ. Trimming removed 0 bases from V and 4 bases from J; junction bases left unmatched: 4.

This clone was seen a few times. The CDR3 spells CAWSVGHPNEKLFF. As DNA, the CDR3 is TGTGCCTGGAGTGTAGGACACCCTAATGAAAAACTGTTTTTT. The rearrangement uses TRBV30 and TRBJ1-4, with TRBD1 as a possible D gene (5 bases). This CDR3 is 14 amino acids long. Deletions cut 0 bases from V and 3 bases from J, with 8 bases between. Looked up from germline, CDR1 is GTSNPN and CDR2 is SVGIG (reference sequence).

On this clone itself: Other DNA sequences of this sample code for an identical CDR3. The rearrangement joins TRBV11-2 to TRBJ2-1; D is unresolved. Germline loops: CDR1 SGHAT, CDR2 FQNNGV. Trimming stripped 5 bases from V and 4 bases from J, with 3 bases between. The CDR3 is 11 residues long. For the CDR3, the DNA is TGTGCCAGCAGCCGGTACAATGAGCAGTTCTTC. Translation gives CASSRYNEQFF.

The chain has TRBV15 and TRBJ2-5; 11 bases fit TRBD2. CDR1 is LNHNV, CDR2 YYDKDF, per germline (reference sequence). V lost 3 bases to trimming and J lost 1 base; unmatched junction nucleotides: 4. CDR3 length: 16 residues. The CDR3 sequence is CATSRSTSGVQETQYF. The CDR3 DNA follows: TGTGCCACCAGCAGGTCGACTAGCGGGGTCCAAGAGACCCAGTACTTC. The whole variable domain, filled in from reference TRBV15 and TRBJ2-5, reads DAMVIQNPRYQVTQFGKPVTLSCSQTLNHNVMYWYQQKSSQAPKLLFHYYDKDFNNEADTPDNFQSRRPNTSFCFLDIRSPGLGDTAMYLCATSRSTSGVQETQYFGPGTRLLVL.

The table lists this clone with a count of one. This chain links TRBV5-1 with TRBJ1-5; D is unresolved. This CDR3 contains 13 residues. V dropped 4 bases and J dropped 5 bases, with 10 bases sitting between them. The V gene's germline CDR1 is SGHRS and CDR2 YFSETQ. CDR3 in amino acids: CASSPGLDQPQHF. CDR3 nucleotides: TGCGCCAGCAGCCCCGGACTGGATCAGCCCCAGCATTTT.

The chain joins TRBV29-1 to TRBJ2-3; 8 bases align to TRBD1. Germline V CDR1 and CDR2: SQVTM, ANQGSEA. CDR3 length equals 13 residues. V was pared by 4 bases and J by 3 bases, with 3 bases of the junction left unmatched. The CDR3 DNA reads as TGCAGCGTTGTCAGGGGGCTAACAGATACGCAGTATTTT. This translates into CSVVRGLTDTQYF.

The V gene is TRBV2, the J gene TRBJ1-4; no clear D gene. Germline CDR1 SNHLY, CDR2 FYNNEI. The CDR3 runs 15 residues. With 5 bases removed from V and 0 bases from J, the gap between germline ends came to 10 bases. CDR3 region: CASSLFIPTNEKLFF. The CDR3 DNA sequence: TGTGCCAGCAGTCTTTTTATCCCAACTAATGAAAAACTGTTTTTT.

The genes are TRBV7-9 and TRBJ2-2; D gene uncertain. In germline, CDR1 is SEHNR, CDR2 FQNEAQ (reference sequence). CDR3 length: 16 amino acids. V was trimmed by 3 bases and J by 0 bases, leaving 11 bases between them. CDR3 bases: TGTGCCAGCAGCTTGGCGCGGAAAACGAACACCGGGGAGCTGTTTTTT. Protein sequence: CASSLARKTNTGELFF. The whole variable domain, remainder taken from reference TRBV7-9 and TRBJ2-2, is DTGVSQNPRHKITKRGQNVTFRCDPISEHNRLYWYRQTLGQGPEFLTYFQNEAQLEKSRLLSDRFSAERPKGSFSTLEIQRTEQGDSAMYLCASSLARKTNTGELFFGEGSRLTVL.

The sample holds a few counts of this clone. The gene calls are TRBV6-1 and TRBJ1-5; the D gene is possibly TRBD1 (5 bases). V shed 4 bases and J shed 4 bases, with 14 bases lying between them. The CDR3 is 15 amino acids. CDR1 and CDR2 (germline): MNHNS, SASEGT. CDR3 protein: CASSVGRVPNQPQHF. The CDR3 DNA is TGTGCCAGCAGTGTAGGCAGGGTGCCAAATCAGCCCCAGCATTTT.

The V call is TRBV2, the J call TRBJ2-2; 7 bases line up with TRBD2. This CDR3 has 16 amino acids. V gave up 3 bases and J gave up 1 base; unmatched junction bases: 5. Germline V gives CDR1 SNHLY, CDR2 FYNNEI. CDR3 sequence reads: CASSDRASGNTGELFF. DNA for the CDR3: TGTGCCAGCAGTGATCGGGCTAGCGGGAACACCGGGGAGCTGTTTTTT. Using reference TRBV2 and TRBJ2-2 for the parts outside the CDR3, the full variable domain is EPEVTQTPSHQVTQMGQEVILRCVPISNHLYFYWYRQILGQKVEFLVSFYNNEISEKSEIFDDQFSVERPDGSNFTLKIRSTKLEDSAMYFCASSDRASGNTGELFFGEGSRLTVL.

The chain carries TRBV6-1 and TRBJ1-3; TRBD1 matches at 10 bases. V trimming: 6 bases; J trimming: 2 bases; junction bases outside the gene matches: 4. Germline lookup yields CDR1 MNHNS and CDR2 SASEGT. This CDR3 is 15 amino acids long. This chain's CDR3 is CASRGDRGPGNTIYF. In DNA form, the CDR3 reads TGTGCCAGCAGGGGGGACAGGGGCCCTGGAAACACCATATATTTT.

The rearrangement joins TRBV9 to TRBJ1-1; TRBD1 is a possible D gene (5 bases). The V gene's germline CDR1 is SGDLS and CDR2 YYNGEE. The V and J ends lost 1 base and 0 bases respectively, with 10 bases between them. The CDR3 runs 15 residues. CDR3 sequence: CASSVMAGMNTEAFF. The DNA of the CDR3 is TGTGCCAGCAGCGTAATGGCAGGGATGAACACTGAAGCTTTCTTT. Together with reference TRBV9 and TRBJ1-1, the CDR3 gives the full variable domain: DSGVTQTPKHLITATGQRVTLRCSPRSGDLSVYWYQQSLDQGLQFLIQYYNGEERAKGNILERFSAQQFPDLHSELNLSSLELGDSALYFCASSVMAGMNTEAFFGQGTRLTVV.

The V call is TRBV6-1, the J call TRBJ2-7, with 8 bases matching TRBD1. V trimming: 9 bases; J trimming: 6 bases; junction bases outside the gene matches: 10. The CDR3 sequence is 13 residues long. The germline V gene encodes CDR1 MNHNS and CDR2 SASEGT. CDR3 in amino acids: CASTKDRAGEQYV. Here the CDR3 DNA reads TGTGCCAGTACCAAGGACAGGGCGGGCGAGCAGTACGTC.

The J gene is TRBJ2-2, the V gene TRBV2; 12 bases fit TRBD2. This CDR3 comprises 15 residues. Germline loops: CDR1 SNHLY, CDR2 FYNNEI. With V trimmed by 7 bases and J by 6 bases, 6 bases remained unmatched. This CDR3 reads CASIGLAGKSGELFF. The CDR3 DNA sequence: TGTGCCAGCATCGGACTAGCGGGAAAGTCCGGGGAGCTGTTTTTT.

The chain links TRBV7-3 to TRBJ2-2, with a tentative D call TRBD1 (5 bases). The V gene's germline CDR1 is SGHTA and CDR2 FQGTGA. This CDR3 spans 15 amino acids. The V and J ends lost 2 bases and 2 bases respectively, with 9 bases between them. As DNA, the CDR3 is TGTGCCAGCAGCTTACAGGGCCACAACACCGGGGAGCTGTTTTTT. Protein sequence: CASSLQGHNTGELFF.

The genes are TRBV27 and TRBJ2-7; tentative D call: TRBD2 (6 bases). V was cut by 5 bases and J by 0 bases, with 14 bases left in between. This CDR3 contains 15 residues. Germline CDR1 reads MNHEY; CDR2 reads SMNVEV (reference sequence). In nucleotides, the CDR3 is TGTGCCAGCAGTCTTAGGGCGGGGAGCTCCTACGAGCAGTACGTC. This encodes CASSLRAGSSYEQYV.

The genes are TRBV11-2 and TRBJ2-5; D not certain. The closer fit of TRBJ2-7 to the DNA end suggests the J call may be wrong. Looked up from germline, CDR1 is SGHAT and CDR2 is FQNNGV. This CDR3 region has 11 residues. The CDR3 bases are TGTGCCAGCAGCTCTTCCTACGAGCAGTACTTC. This translates into CASSSSYEQYF.

This chain links TRBV6-5 with TRBJ1-1; 7 nucleotides line up with TRBD1. This CDR3 region has 15 residues. With V trimmed by 3 bases and J by 1 base, 5 bases remained unmatched. The V gene's germline CDR1 is MNHEY and CDR2 SVGAGI. CDR3 nucleotide sequence: TGTGCCAGCAGTTATCGTCGACAGGGGAACACTGAAGCTTTCTTT. It translates to CASSYRRQGNTEAFF.

This rearrangement joins TRBV4-2 to TRBJ2-2; the match to TRBD2 covers 7 bases. V gave up 1 base and J gave up 6 bases; unmatched junction bases: 8. Per germline, CDR1 LGHNA and CDR2 YNFKEQ. This CDR3 contains 16 residues. CDR3: CASSQAQRERAGELFF. CDR3 bases: TGTGCCAGCAGCCAAGCTCAGCGGGAAAGGGCCGGGGAGCTGTTTTTT.

The sample holds a few counts of this clone. This sequence joins TRBV28 and TRBJ2-3; D is possibly TRBD2 (7 bases). The CDR3 has 19 residues. Germline loops: CDR1 MDHEN, CDR2 SYDVKM. Trimming shortened V by 4 bases and J by 4 bases, and 27 bases separated the two germline ends. The CDR3 region is CASSSRGPGAERFPDTQYF. CDR3 DNA sequence: TGTGCCAGCAGTTCGCGGGGGCCGGGGGCAGAGCGGTTCCCAGATACGCAGTATTTT.